This TCR beta chain was profiled in a study of T cells after yellow fever vaccination (dated by TCRdb to the late 2010s). Study-wide context: Libraries from fractions with low cell numbers were prepared with the SMART-Seq v4 Ultra Low Input RNA kit. Two healthy male donors made up the cohort, one aged 18 to 30 years and the other aged 30 to 39 years. To follow T-cell clones before and after both primary and booster YFV17D yellow fever vaccination, bulk TCR alpha and beta repertoires underwent longitudinal sequencing. Bulk PBMC replicates and cell subsets were isolated from blood drawn at multiple timepoints before and after both primary and secondary immunization.

The research as a whole found: Most clones expanded after primary vaccination were re-detected after the booster (almost 98% of CD4 and 80% to 90% of CD8), suggesting broad memory maintenance. A small share of clonotypes occurred in both CD4 and CD8 compartments, likely arising from convergent recombination. The secondary T-cell response was found to be weaker but faster than the primary response, with a peak reached on day 5 rather than on day 15. FACS-sorted repertoires could contain abundant contaminating clonotypes from the bulk population, so computational filtering was required. Because only two donors were included in the study, the extent to which the findings can be generalized is limited.

As for this clonotype: The antigen it recognizes is unknown. The record has no base qualities; no much larger clone is one base away.

The CDR3 holds 15 amino acids from the cysteine to the phenylalanine. Only the CDR3 DNA stays, 45 bases, in frame from base 1. Trimming at the junction amounts to 5 bases on V and 5 bases on J, and the germline ends lie 18 bases apart. CDR1 is given as SGHTA and CDR2 as FQGNSA, both from the germline V gene. The treatment or condition label of this sample denotes: live attenuated yellow fever vaccine strain. At every blood-draw timepoint, two biological replicates of bulk PBMCs were collected. PBMCs were isolated from peripheral blood using a standard Ficoll-Paque protocol. TriZol was used to extract RNA from bulk PBMCs, CD4 and CD8 fractions, and dextramer-positive and dextramer-negative fractions. TCR cDNA was synthesized by 5'RACE template switching, through which a universal primer site and unique molecular identifiers were introduced. cDNA synthesis was primed from both the TCR alpha and TCR beta constant segments. Two PCR steps were used to amplify libraries, with sample barcodes and sequencing adapters being added in the second step. Sequencing of the libraries was done on either Illumina HiSeq 2500 (2x100 bp) or NovaSeq (2x150 bp). In the authors' own workflow: Reads were demultiplexed and collapsed into UMI consensus sequences with MIGEC, and V(D)J alignment was performed with MiXCR. Vaccine-responding clonotypes were defined with edgeR using replicate PBMC samples, requiring FDR below 0.01 and a log2 fold change above 5 up to day 15. Each bulk clonotype was labeled CD4 or CD8 based on which sequenced repertoire, CD4 or CD8, contained the clonotype at higher abundance. The public reads were reprocessed in TCRdb via fastp at Q25 and MiXCR, keeping in-frame beta chains. Under each unique CDR3 protein, matching rows form one entry showing the most common genes and DNA. These V and J calls rely on TCRdb rather than the paper's analysis. The table for this sample lists approximately 550,000 distinct CDR3 sequences; about 13% of them were counted only once. About 14% of the sample belongs to the ten largest clones.

This clonotype was sampled from a man younger than 45 who received the YFV17D yellow fever vaccine. This sample comprised PBMCs, obtained on the day of the yellow fever booster vaccination. Recombination connected TRBV7-2 to TRBJ1-1; a tentative D match to TRBD1 spans 6 bases. The CDR3 loop reads CASSAEPRGRTEAFF. The nucleotides are TGTGCCAGCAGCGCCGAACCACGGGGGCGGACTGAAGCTTTCTTT.